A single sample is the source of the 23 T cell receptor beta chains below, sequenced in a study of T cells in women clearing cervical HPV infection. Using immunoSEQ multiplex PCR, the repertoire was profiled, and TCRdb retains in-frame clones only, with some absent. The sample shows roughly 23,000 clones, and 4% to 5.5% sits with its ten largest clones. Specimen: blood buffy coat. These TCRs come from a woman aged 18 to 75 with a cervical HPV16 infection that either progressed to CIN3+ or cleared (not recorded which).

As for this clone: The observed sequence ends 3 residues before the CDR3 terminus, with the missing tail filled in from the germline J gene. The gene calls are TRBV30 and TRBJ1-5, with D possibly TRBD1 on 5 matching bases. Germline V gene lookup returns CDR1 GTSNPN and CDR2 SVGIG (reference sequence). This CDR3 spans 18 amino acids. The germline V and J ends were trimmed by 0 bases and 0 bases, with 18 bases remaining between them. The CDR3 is CAWSVRQGKGYSNQPQHF. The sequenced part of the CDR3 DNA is TGTGCCTGGAGTGTACGGCAGGGAAAGGGCTATAGCAATCAGCCC.

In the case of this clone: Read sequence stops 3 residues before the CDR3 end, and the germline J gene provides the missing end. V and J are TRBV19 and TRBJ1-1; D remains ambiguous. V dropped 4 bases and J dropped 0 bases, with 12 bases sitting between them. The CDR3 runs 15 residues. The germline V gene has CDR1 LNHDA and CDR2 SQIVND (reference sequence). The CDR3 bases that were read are TGTGCCAGTAGTAGGGTCAGCGTTATGAACACTGAA. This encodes CASSRVSVMNTE. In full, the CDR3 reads CASSRVSVMNTEAFF.

The chain's CDR3 is CASSPEQGSNQPQHF. The CDR3 bases that were read are TGTGCCAGCTCACCGGAACAGGGAAGCAATCAGCCC. This sequence joins TRBV18 and TRBJ1-5; D is perhaps TRBD1 (6 bases). Read coverage stops 3 residues before the CDR3 terminus; the germline J gene supplies the remainder. Germline lookup yields CDR1 KGHSH and CDR2 LQKENI. This CDR3 has 15 residues. Trimming stripped 3 bases from V and 1 base from J, with 10 bases between.

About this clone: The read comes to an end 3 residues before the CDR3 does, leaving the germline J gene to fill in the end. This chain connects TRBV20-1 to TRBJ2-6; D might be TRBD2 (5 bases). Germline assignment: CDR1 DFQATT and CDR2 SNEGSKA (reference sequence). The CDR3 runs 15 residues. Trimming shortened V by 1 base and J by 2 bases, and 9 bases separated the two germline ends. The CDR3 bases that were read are TGCAGTGCTAGAGGAGCAGCGGCTGGGGCCAACGTC. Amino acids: CSARGAAAGANV. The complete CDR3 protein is CSARGAAAGANVLTF.

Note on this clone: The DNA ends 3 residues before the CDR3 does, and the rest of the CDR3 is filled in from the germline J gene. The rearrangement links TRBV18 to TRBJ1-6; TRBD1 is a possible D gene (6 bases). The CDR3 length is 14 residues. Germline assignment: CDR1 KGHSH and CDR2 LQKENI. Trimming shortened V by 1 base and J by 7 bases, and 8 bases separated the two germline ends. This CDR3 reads CASSPRDTNSPLHF. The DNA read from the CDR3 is TGTGCCAGCTCACCACGGGACACCAATTCACCC.

The covered CDR3 bases are TGTGCCAGTAGTACCCAGGGGAGGAACACTGAA. Residues: CASSTQGRNTE. The whole CDR3 is CASSTQGRNTEAFF. This chain joins TRBV19 and TRBJ1-1; tentatively, D is TRBD1 (6 bases). The read stops 3 residues short of the end of the CDR3; the missing end is completed from the germline J gene. Germline V gives CDR1 LNHDA, CDR2 SQIVND (reference sequence). This CDR3 contains 14 residues. V lost 4 bases to trimming and J lost 1 base, with 10 bases between them. Supplemented by reference TRBV19 and TRBJ1-1, the full variable domain reads DGGITQSPKYLFRKEGQNVTLSCEQNLNHDAMYWYRQDPGQGLRLIYYSQIVNDFQKGDIAEGYSVSREKKESFPLTVTSAQKNPTAFYLCASSTQGRNTEAFFGQGTRLTVV.

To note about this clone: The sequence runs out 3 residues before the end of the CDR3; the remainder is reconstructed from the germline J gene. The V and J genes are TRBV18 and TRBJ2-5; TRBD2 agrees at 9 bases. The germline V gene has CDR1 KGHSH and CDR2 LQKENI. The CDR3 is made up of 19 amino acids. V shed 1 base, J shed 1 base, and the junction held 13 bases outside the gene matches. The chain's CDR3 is CASSPLFSLSGSSQETQYF. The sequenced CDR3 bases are TGTGCCAGCTCACCACTTTTCTCACTTAGCGGGAGTTCCCAAGAGACC.

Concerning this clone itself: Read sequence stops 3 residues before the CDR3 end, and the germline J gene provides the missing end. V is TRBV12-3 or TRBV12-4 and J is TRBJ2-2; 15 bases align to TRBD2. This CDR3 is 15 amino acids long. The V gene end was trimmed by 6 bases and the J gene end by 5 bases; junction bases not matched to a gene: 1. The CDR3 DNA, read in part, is TGTGCCAGCAGGGGACTAGCGGGAGGTACCGGGGAG. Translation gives CASRGLAGGTGE. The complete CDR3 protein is CASRGLAGGTGELFF.

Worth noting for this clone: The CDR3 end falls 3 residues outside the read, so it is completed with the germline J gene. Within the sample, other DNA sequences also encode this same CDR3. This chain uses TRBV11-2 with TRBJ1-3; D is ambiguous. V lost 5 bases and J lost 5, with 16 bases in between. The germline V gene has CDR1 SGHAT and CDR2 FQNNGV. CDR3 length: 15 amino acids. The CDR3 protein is CASSLSERSRNTIYF. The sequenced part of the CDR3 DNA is TGTGCCAGCAGCCTAAGTGAGCGTTCTAGAAACACC.

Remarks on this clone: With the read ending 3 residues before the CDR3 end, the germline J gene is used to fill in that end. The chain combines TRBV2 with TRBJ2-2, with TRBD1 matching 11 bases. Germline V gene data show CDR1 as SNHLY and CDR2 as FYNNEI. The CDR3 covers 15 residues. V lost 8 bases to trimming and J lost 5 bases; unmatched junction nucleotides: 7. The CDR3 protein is CASGRTGGRTGELFF. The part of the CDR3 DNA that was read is TGTGCCAGCGGACGGACAGGGGGCAGAACCGGGGAG.

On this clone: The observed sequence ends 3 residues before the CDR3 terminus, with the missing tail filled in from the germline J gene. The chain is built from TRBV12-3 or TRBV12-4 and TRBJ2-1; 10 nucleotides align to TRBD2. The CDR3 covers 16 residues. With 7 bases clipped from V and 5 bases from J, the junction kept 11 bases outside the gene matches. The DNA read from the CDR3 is TGTGCCAGCAAAGAAACTAGCGGGACCATCAACAATGAG. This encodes CASKETSGTINNE. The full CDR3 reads CASKETSGTINNEQFF.

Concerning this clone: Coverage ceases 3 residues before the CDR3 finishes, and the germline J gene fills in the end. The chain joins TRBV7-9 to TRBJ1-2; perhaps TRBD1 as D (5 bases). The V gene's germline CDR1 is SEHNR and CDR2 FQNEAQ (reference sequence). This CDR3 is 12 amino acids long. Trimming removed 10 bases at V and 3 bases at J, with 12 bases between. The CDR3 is CATNIGDYGYTF. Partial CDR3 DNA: TGTGCCACGAATATAGGGGACTATGGC.

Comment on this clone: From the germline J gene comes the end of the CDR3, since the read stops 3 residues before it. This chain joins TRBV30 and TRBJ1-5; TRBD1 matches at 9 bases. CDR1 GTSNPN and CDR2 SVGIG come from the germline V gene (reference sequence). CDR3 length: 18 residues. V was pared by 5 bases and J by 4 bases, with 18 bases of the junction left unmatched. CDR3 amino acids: CAWDRDRVPESTNQPQHF. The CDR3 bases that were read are TGTGCCTGGGACCGGGACAGGGTTCCCGAGAGTACTAATCAGCCC.

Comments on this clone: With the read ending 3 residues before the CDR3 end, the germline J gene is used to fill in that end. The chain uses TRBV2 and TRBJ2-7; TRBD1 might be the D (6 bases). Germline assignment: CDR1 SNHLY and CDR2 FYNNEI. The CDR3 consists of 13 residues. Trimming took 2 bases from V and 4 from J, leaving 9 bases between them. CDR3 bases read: TGTGCCAGCAGTGAACTCAGGGGATACGAG. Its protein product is CASSELRGYE. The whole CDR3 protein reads CASSELRGYEQYF.

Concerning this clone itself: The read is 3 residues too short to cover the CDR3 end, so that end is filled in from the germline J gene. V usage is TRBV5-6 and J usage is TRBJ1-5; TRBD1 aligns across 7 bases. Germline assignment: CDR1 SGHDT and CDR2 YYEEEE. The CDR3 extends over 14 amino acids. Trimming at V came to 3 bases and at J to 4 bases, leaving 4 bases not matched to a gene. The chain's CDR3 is CASSSGQTNQPQHF. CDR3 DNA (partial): TGTGCCAGCAGCTCGGGACAGACGAATCAGCCC.

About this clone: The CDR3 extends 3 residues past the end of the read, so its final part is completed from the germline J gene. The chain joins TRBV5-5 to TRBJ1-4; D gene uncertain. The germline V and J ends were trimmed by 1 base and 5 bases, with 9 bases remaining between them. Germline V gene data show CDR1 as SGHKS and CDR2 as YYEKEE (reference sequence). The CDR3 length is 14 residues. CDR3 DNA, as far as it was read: TGTGCCAGCAGCTTGTTGTCGGGGAATGAAAAA. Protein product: CASSLLSGNEK. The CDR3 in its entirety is CASSLLSGNEKLFF.

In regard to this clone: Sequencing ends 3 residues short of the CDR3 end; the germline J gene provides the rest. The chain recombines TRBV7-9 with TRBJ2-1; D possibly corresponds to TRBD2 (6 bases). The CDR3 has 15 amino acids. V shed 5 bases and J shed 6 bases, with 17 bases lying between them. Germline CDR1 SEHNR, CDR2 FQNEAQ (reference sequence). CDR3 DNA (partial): TGTGCCAGCAGCCCCAGGACGGTGCGGGGCAATGAG. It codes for CASSPRTVRGNE. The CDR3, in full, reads CASSPRTVRGNEQFF. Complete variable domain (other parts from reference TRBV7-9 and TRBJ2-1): DTGVSQNPRHKITKRGQNVTFRCDPISEHNRLYWYRQTLGQGPEFLTYFQNEAQLEKSRLLSDRFSAERPKGSFSTLEIQRTEQGDSAMYLCASSPRTVRGNEQFFGPGTRLTVL.

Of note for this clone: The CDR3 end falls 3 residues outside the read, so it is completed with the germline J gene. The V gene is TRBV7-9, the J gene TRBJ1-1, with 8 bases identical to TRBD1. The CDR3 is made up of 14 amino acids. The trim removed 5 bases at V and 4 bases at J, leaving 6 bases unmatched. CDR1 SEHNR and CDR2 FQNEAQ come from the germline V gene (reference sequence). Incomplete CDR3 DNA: TGTGCCAGCAGCCCGGACAGGGCGGTCACTGAA. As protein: CASSPDRAVTE. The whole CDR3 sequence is CASSPDRAVTEAFF.

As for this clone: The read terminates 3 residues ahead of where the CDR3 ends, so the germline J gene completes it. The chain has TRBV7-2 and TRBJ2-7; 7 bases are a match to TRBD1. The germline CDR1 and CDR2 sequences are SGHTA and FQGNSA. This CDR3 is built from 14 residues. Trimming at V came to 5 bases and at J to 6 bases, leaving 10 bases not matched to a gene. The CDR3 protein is CASSIWAAGGEQYF. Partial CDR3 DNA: TGTGCCAGCAGCATCTGGGCCGCAGGGGGCGAG.

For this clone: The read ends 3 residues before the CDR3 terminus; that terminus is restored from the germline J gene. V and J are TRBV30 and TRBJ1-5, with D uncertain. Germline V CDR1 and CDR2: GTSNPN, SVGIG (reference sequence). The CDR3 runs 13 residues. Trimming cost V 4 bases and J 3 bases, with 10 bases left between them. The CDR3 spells CAWIRQVNQPQHF. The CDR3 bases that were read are TGTGCCTGGATACGGCAGGTCAATCAGCCC.

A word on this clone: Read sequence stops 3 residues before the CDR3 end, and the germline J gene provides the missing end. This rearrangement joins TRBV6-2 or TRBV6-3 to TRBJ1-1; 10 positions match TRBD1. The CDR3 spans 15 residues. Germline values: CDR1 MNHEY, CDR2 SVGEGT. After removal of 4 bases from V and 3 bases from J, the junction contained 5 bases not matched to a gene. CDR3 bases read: TGTGCCAGCAGTTTCTGGGGGACAGGGGACACTGAA. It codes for CASSFWGTGDTE. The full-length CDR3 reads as CASSFWGTGDTEAFF.

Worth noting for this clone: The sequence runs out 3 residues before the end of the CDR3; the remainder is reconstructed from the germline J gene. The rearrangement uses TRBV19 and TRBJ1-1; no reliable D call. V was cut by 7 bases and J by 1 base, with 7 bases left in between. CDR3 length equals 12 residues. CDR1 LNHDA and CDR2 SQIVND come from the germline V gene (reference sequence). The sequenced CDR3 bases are TGTGCCAGTAAATTCGGGAACACTGAA. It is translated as CASKFGNTE. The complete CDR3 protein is CASKFGNTEAFF.

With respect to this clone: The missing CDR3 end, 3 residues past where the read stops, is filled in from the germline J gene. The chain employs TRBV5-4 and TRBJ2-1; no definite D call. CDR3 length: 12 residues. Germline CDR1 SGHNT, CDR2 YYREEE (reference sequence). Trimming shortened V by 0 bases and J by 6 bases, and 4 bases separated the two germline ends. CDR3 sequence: CASSLASNEQFF. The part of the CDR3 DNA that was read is TGTGCCAGCAGCTTGGCGTCCAATGAG.